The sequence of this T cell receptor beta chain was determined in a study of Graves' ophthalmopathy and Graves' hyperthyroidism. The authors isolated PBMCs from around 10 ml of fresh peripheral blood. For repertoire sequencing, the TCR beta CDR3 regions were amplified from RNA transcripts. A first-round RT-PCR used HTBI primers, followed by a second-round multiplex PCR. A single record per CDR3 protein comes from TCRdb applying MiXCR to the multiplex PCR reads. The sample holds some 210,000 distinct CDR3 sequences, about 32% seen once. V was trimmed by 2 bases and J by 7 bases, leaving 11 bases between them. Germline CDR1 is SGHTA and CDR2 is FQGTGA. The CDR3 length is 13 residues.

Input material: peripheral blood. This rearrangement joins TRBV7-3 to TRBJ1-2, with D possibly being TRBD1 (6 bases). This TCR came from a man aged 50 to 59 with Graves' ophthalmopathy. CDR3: CASSLHRGGGYTF. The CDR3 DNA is TGTGCCAGCAGCTTACACCGAGGGGGTGGCTACACCTTC.